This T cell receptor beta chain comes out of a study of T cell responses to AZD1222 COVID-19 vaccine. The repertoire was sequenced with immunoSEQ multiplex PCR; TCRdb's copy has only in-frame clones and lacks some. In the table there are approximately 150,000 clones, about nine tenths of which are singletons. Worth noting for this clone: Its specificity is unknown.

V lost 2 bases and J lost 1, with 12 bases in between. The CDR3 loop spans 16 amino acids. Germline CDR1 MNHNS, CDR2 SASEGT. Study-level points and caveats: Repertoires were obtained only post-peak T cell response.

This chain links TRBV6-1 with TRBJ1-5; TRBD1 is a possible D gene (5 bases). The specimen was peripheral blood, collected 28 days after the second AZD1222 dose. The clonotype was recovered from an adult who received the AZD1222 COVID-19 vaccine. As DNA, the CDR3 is TGTGCCAGCAGTGAATTGAGGGGAGGCAGCAATCAGCCCCAGCATTTT. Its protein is CASSELRGGSNQPQHF.